Listed below are T cell receptor beta chains from one sample, sequenced in a study of blood T cell repertoires in COVID-19. The data were produced by immunoSEQ multiplex PCR, yet TCRdb's version contains in-frame clones alone and is incomplete. The table includes about 400,000 clones, approximately 90% detected once. Sequenced: peripheral blood. The receptor source for this set is a woman aged 30 to 39 with active or convalescent COVID-19. Each CDR3 is given without its conserved first and last residue. The D gene is left open where the match is weak.

>-|TRBV4-1|TRBJ2-1
ASSHPFKVGANNEQF
>-|TRBV6-4|TRBJ2-3
ASSDSGVTDTQY
>-|TRBV15|TRBJ1-4
ATSRDRTAFNEKLF
>TRBD1|TRBV5-1|TRBJ1-2
ASAKGQGAPNYGYT
>-|TRBV3-1/TRBV3-2|TRBJ1-1
ASSQDNRVTEAF
>TRBD1|TRBV5-1|TRBJ2-1
ASSFGGQGALNEQF
>TRBD1|TRBV3-1/TRBV3-2|TRBJ1-2
ASSPGDRSNYGYT
>-|TRBV6-5|TRBJ1-2
ASRGRQNGGYT
>TRBD1|TRBV24-1|TRBJ2-5
ATSEPPRQGRKETQY
>TRBD2|TRBV2|TRBJ2-7
ASSIQLAGGLLGQY
>-|TRBV25-1|TRBJ1-6
ASHHTINSPLH
>-|TRBV3-1/TRBV3-2|TRBJ2-7
ASSQRQDSYEQY
>-|TRBV5-8|TRBJ2-1
ASSYALNSYNEQF
>-|TRBV7-9|TRBJ1-1
ASSFLPGQRTNTEAF
>-|TRBV19|TRBJ2-5
ASSIARGARETQY
>TRBD1|TRBV3-1/TRBV3-2|TRBJ1-3
ASSQDIPRGLNGNTIY
>-|TRBV5-1|TRBJ2-3
ASSLTSGDPDTQY
>TRBD1|TRBV7-2|TRBJ1-1
ASSRTGGRGAF
>-|TRBV6-5|TRBJ1-5
ASRPYGWSNQPQH
>TRBD1|TRBV5-1|TRBJ2-7
ASSGGQGPDEQY
>-|TRBV18|TRBJ2-5
ASSPLAVETQY
>-|TRBV6-6|TRBJ2-6
ASSYMTDGANVLT
>-|TRBV18|TRBJ1-6
ASSPFSPGESPLH
>-|TRBV7-2|TRBJ2-5
ASSLASGGIQETQY
>TRBD1|TRBV7-9|TRBJ2-1
ASTPGGSYNEQF
>TRBD1|TRBV4-1|TRBJ2-7
ASSQGQGSYEQY